The 31 T cell receptor beta chains in this list originate from one sample, sequenced in a study of T cell responses to AZD1222 COVID-19 vaccine. Libraries were prepared by immunoSEQ multiplex PCR; TCRdb keeps only in-frame clonotypes and omits some of them. The sample contains 150,000 to 200,000 clones, around 94% of which appear only once. Specimen: peripheral blood, collected on day 0 of AZD1222 vaccination. All receptors derive from an adult in good health.

This chain uses TRBV28 with TRBJ1-2; tentatively, D is TRBD1 (5 bases). The CDR3 is 15 amino acids. Germline assignment: CDR1 MDHEN and CDR2 SYDVKM. Trimming stripped 3 bases from V and 2 bases from J, with 13 bases between. DNA of the CDR3: TGTGCCAGCAGTTTCATAGGGGCTGGGAACTATGGCTACACCTTC. It specifies CASSFIGAGNYGYTF.

The chain uses TRBV27 and TRBJ2-2; TRBD1 is a possible D gene (6 bases). The CDR3 is 15 residues long. The V end was cut by 1 base, the J end by 4 bases, with 10 bases between. The V gene's germline CDR1 is MNHEY and CDR2 SMNVEV (reference sequence). CDR3 sequence (DNA): TGTGCCAGCAGTTTATTGGGACAAGGCACCGGGGAGCTGTTTTTT. Translating gives CASSLLGQGTGELFF.

The chain uses TRBV5-5 and TRBJ1-4, with 9 bases that match TRBD1. This CDR3 is built from 14 residues. The junction had 2 bases not matched to a gene; V was cut back by 0 bases and J by 8 bases. Germline V lookup: CDR1 SGHKS, CDR2 YYEKEE (reference sequence). CDR3 nucleotide sequence: TGTGCCAGCAGCTTGGGGACAGGGGACGAAAAACTGTTTTTT. It yields the protein CASSLGTGDEKLFF.

The rearrangement joins TRBV5-4 to TRBJ2-2, with no clear D. V dropped 4 bases and J dropped 3 bases, with 4 bases sitting between them. The CDR3 runs 12 residues. CDR1 SGHNT and CDR2 YYREEE come from the germline V gene (reference sequence). Written as DNA, the CDR3 is TGTGCCAGCAGCCCAGACACCGGGGAGCTGTTTTTT. Translation gives CASSPDTGELFF.

The V gene is TRBV19, the J gene TRBJ1-4, with D unresolved. V lost 7 bases and J 4 bases, leaving 10 bases between the germline ends. This CDR3 has 13 residues. Germline V gene sequence: CDR1 LNHDA, CDR2 SQIVND (reference sequence). The DNA for the CDR3 is TGTGCCAGTAATCGGGGAGGTAATGAAAAACTGTTTTTT. Its translation: CASNRGGNEKLFF.

The chain has TRBV11-1 and TRBJ2-2; 7 nucleotides line up with TRBD2. Germline V gene lookup returns CDR1 SGHAT and CDR2 FQDESV (reference sequence). V shed 5 bases and J 2 bases; nucleotides not matched to a gene: 5. The CDR3 length is 15 residues. DNA for the CDR3: TGTGCCAGCAGCCTGGGGGGGAGTAACACCGGGGAGCTGTTTTTT. Amino acids: CASSLGGSNTGELFF.

The V gene is TRBV7-9, the J gene TRBJ1-1; no definite D call. From germline, CDR1 is SEHNR and CDR2 FQNEAQ (reference sequence). The germline V and J ends were trimmed by 5 bases and 4 bases, with 17 bases remaining between them. The CDR3 runs 15 residues. CDR3 sequence reads: CASSKSAGFFTEAFF. The DNA of the CDR3 is TGTGCCAGCAGCAAGAGCGCGGGGTTCTTCACTGAAGCTTTCTTT.

The chain combines TRBV27 with TRBJ1-2; possibly TRBD1 for D (5 bases). V lost 0 bases and J 4 bases, leaving 9 bases between the germline ends. The CDR3 is made up of 14 amino acids. The germline CDR1 and CDR2 sequences are MNHEY and SMNVEV (reference sequence). The CDR3: CASSLSAGGYGYTF. The DNA for the CDR3 is TGTGCCAGCAGTTTATCGGCGGGGGGCTATGGCTACACCTTC.

This chain links TRBV4-1 with TRBJ2-7; D is uncertain. V was clipped by 2 bases and J by 7 bases, with 12 bases between them. CDR3 size: 13 residues. Germline V gene sequence: CDR1 MGHRA, CDR2 YSYEKL. CDR3: CASSQSEVREQYF. CDR3 bases: TGCGCCAGCAGCCAATCTGAGGTCCGGGAGCAGTACTTC.

V and J are TRBV4-2 and TRBJ1-1, with a possible D match to TRBD1 (5 bases). The CDR3 extends over 14 amino acids. The V end lost 1 base, the J end lost 5 bases, and 11 bases lay between the germline ends. CDR1 and CDR2 from the germline V gene are LGHNA and YNFKEQ. The CDR3 protein is CASSQVTGETEAFF. In DNA, the CDR3 is TGTGCCAGCAGCCAAGTCACGGGGGAAACTGAAGCTTTCTTT.

J is TRBJ1-6 and V is TRBV25-1, with D unresolved. The CDR3 spans 13 residues. In germline, CDR1 is MGHDK, CDR2 SYGVNS. Trimming left V 4 bases short and J 10 bases short, with 11 bases between. The CDR3 sequence is CASSGRVRSPLHF. CDR3 bases: TGTGCCAGCAGTGGGCGGGTTAGGTCACCCCTCCACTTT. Filled out from reference TRBV25-1 and TRBJ1-6, the complete variable domain reads EADIYQTPRYLVIGTGKKITLECSQTMGHDKMYWYQQDPGMELHLIHYSYGVNSTEKGDLSSESTVSRIRTEHFPLTLESARPSHTSQYLCASSGRVRSPLHFGNGTRLTVT.

The chain is built from TRBV2 and TRBJ1-2; 8 bases fit TRBD1. J gave up 4 bases and V 6 bases, and 4 bases lay outside the gene matches. CDR1 is SNHLY and CDR2 is FYNNEI in the germline V gene. This CDR3 contains 13 residues. CDR3 loop: CASRDRAGYGYTF. The CDR3 coding sequence is TGTGCCAGCAGGGACAGGGCTGGCTATGGCTACACCTTC. The entire variable domain, with the rest obtained from reference TRBV2 and TRBJ1-2, is as follows: EPEVTQTPSHQVTQMGQEVILRCVPISNHLYFYWYRQILGQKVEFLVSFYNNEISEKSEIFDDQFSVERPDGSNFTLKIRSTKLEDSAMYFCASRDRAGYGYTFGSGTRLTVV.

The chain joins TRBV9 to TRBJ1-2; D is unclear. This CDR3 spans 15 amino acids. V was cut by 2 bases and J by 4 bases, with 15 bases left in between. Germline V gene sequence: CDR1 SGDLS, CDR2 YYNGEE. The CDR3 DNA sequence: TGTGCCAGCAGCGTCCGACCGGGAGCACTCTATGGCTACACCTTC. Its translation: CASSVRPGALYGYTF.

This clone occurred once. This rearrangement joins TRBV28 to TRBJ1-6; D might be TRBD1 (5 bases). Germline V gene sequence: CDR1 MDHEN, CDR2 SYDVKM. The CDR3 totals 14 residues. Trimming pared 2 bases from V and 6 bases from J, leaving 8 bases between. CDR3 sequence: CASSLTGTNSPLHF. DNA for the CDR3: TGTGCCAGCAGTTTAACAGGCACTAATTCACCCCTCCACTTT.

V usage is TRBV14 and J usage is TRBJ1-3; D unclear. CDR3 length: 14 amino acids. V dropped 1 base and J dropped 0 bases, with 4 bases sitting between them. Germline loops: CDR1 SGHDN, CDR2 FVKESK. This chain's CDR3 is CASSQGGSGNTIYF. Here the CDR3 DNA reads TGTGCCAGCAGCCAAGGGGGCTCTGGAAACACCATATATTTT. Supplemented by reference TRBV14 and TRBJ1-3, the full variable domain reads EAGVTQFPSHSVIEKGQTVTLRCDPISGHDNLYWYRRVMGKEIKFLLHFVKESKQDESGMPNNRFLAERTGGTYSTLKVQPAELEDSGVYFCASSQGGSGNTIYFGEGSWLTVV.

This clone was seen just once. The chain carries TRBV2 and TRBJ2-1; no clear D gene. This CDR3 has 13 residues. The V end lost 7 bases, the J end lost 0 bases, and 7 bases lay between the germline ends. CDR1 is SNHLY and CDR2 is FYNNEI in the germline V gene. CDR3: CASNQDSYNEQFF. The CDR3 region has the DNA TGTGCCAGCAATCAGGACTCCTACAATGAGCAGTTCTTC.

The V call is TRBV2, the J call TRBJ1-4; unclear D gene. The CDR3 loop spans 13 amino acids. The V end was cut by 8 bases, the J end by 8 bases, with 15 bases between. Per germline, CDR1 SNHLY and CDR2 FYNNEI. In nucleotides, the CDR3 is TGTGCCAGCGCTGCCCCGACTTGGGAAAAACTGTTTTTT. Residues: CASAAPTWEKLFF. The full variable domain, its missing parts supplied by reference TRBV2 and TRBJ1-4, is EPEVTQTPSHQVTQMGQEVILRCVPISNHLYFYWYRQILGQKVEFLVSFYNNEISEKSEIFDDQFSVERPDGSNFTLKIRSTKLEDSAMYFCASAAPTWEKLFFGSGTQLSVL.

The V call is TRBV5-1, the J call TRBJ2-7, with 9 bases that match TRBD2. This CDR3 has 16 residues. The V gene end was trimmed by 1 base and the J gene end by 0 bases; junction bases not matched to a gene: 5. Germline V gives CDR1 SGHRS, CDR2 YFSETQ. The CDR3 spells CASSLILAGSSYEQYF. CDR3 sequence (DNA): TGCGCCAGCAGCTTGATCCTAGCGGGGTCCTCCTACGAGCAGTACTTC.

J is TRBJ1-2 and V is TRBV4-1; D gene ambiguous. The germline V gene has CDR1 MGHRA and CDR2 YSYEKL. The CDR3 has 12 amino acids. V lost 3 bases to trimming and J lost 8 bases, with 10 bases between them. The CDR3 here is CASSQEIGGYTF. DNA of the CDR3: TGCGCCAGCAGCCAGGAAATAGGCGGCTACACCTTC.

This chain connects TRBV19 to TRBJ2-2; TRBD1 matches at 11 bases. This CDR3 has 14 residues. Trimming removed 6 bases from V and 6 bases from J; junction bases left unmatched: 3. Germline V CDR1 and CDR2: LNHDA, SQIVND (reference sequence). The chain's CDR3 is CASRGTGGSGELFF. The CDR3 DNA is TGTGCCAGTAGGGGGACAGGGGGTTCCGGGGAGCTGTTTTTT. The whole variable domain, remainder taken from reference TRBV19 and TRBJ2-2, is DGGITQSPKYLFRKEGQNVTLSCEQNLNHDAMYWYRQDPGQGLRLIYYSQIVNDFQKGDIAEGYSVSREKKESFPLTVTSAQKNPTAFYLCASRGTGGSGELFFGEGSRLTVL.

This sequence joins TRBV6-4 and TRBJ2-3; the D gene is possibly TRBD1 (6 bases). The length of the CDR3 is 13 residues. Looked up from germline, CDR1 is MRHNA and CDR2 is SNTAGT. Trimming stripped 4 bases from V and 5 bases from J, with 10 bases between. The CDR3 region is CASSGQDGDTQYF. In DNA form, the CDR3 reads TGTGCCAGCAGTGGACAGGATGGAGATACGCAGTATTTT.

The chain combines TRBV6-5 with TRBJ1-4; D gene unclear. CDR3 length: 12 residues. The V gene lost 5 bases and the J gene lost 8 bases, with 9 bases spanning the gap. Germline CDR1 is MNHEY and CDR2 is SVGAGI. The CDR3 here is CASSLGPEKLFF. The CDR3 nucleotides are TGTGCCAGCAGTCTTGGTCCCGAAAAACTGTTTTTT.

This clone was found once. The chain joins TRBV19 to TRBJ1-1, with a weak D call TRBD1 (6 bases). Germline CDR1 is LNHDA and CDR2 is SQIVND (reference sequence). Trimming stripped 6 bases from V and 3 bases from J, with 11 bases between. The CDR3 is 13 residues long. The CDR3, as DNA: TGTGCCAGTAGCATTCACAGGGACACTGAAGCTTTCTTT. As protein: CASSIHRDTEAFF.

This chain links TRBV6-5 with TRBJ1-1; D gene uncertain. The CDR3 has 11 amino acids. Per germline, CDR1 MNHEY and CDR2 SVGAGI. Trimming stripped 6 bases from V and 4 bases from J, with 6 bases between. The CDR3 nucleotides are TGTGCCAGCAGCATGGGCACTGAAGCTTTCTTT. Amino acid sequence: CASSMGTEAFF.

The chain uses TRBV2 and TRBJ1-2, with D maybe TRBD1 (6 bases). V was shortened by 3 bases and J by 4 bases, with 12 bases between the two germline ends. Germline CDR1 reads SNHLY; CDR2 reads FYNNEI. The CDR3 totals 14 residues. Here the CDR3 reads CASSDTGKSYGYTF. DNA for the CDR3: TGTGCCAGCAGTGATACAGGGAAAAGCTATGGCTACACCTTC.

This clone was counted a single time. The rearrangement links TRBV6-6 to TRBJ2-5; D is unresolved. The CDR3 is 14 residues long. Trimming took 3 bases from V and 0 from J, leaving 8 bases between them. Germline CDR1 MNHNY, CDR2 SVGAGI (reference sequence). The CDR3 bases are TGTGCCAGCAGTTATTCAGGCCACCAAGAGACCCAGTACTTC. Translation: CASSYSGHQETQYF.

The chain carries TRBV7-6 and TRBJ2-7, with TRBD2 as a possible D gene (7 bases). The V and J ends lost 4 bases and 7 bases respectively, with 23 bases between them. The CDR3 has 16 amino acids. Germline V gene data show CDR1 as SGHVS and CDR2 as FNYEAQ. The CDR3 DNA is TGTGCCAGCAGCTGGGGGGGACCCGCTGCCGGGACAGAGCAGTACTTC. This sequence encodes CASSWGGPAAGTEQYF. The full variable domain, with the rest looked up from reference TRBV7-6 and TRBJ2-7, is GAGVSQSPRYKVTKRGQDVALRCDPISGHVSLYWYRQALGQGPEFLTYFNYEAQQDKSGLPNDRFSAERPEGSISTLTIQRTEQRDSAMYRCASSWGGPAAGTEQYFGPGTRLTVT.

On this clone itself: The same CDR3 is also encoded by other DNA sequences in this sample. The chain couples TRBV30 to TRBJ1-3; D gene unclear. The CDR3 loop spans 11 amino acids. V was cut by 1 base and J by 4 bases, with 2 bases left in between. Germline V gene lookup returns CDR1 GTSNPN and CDR2 SVGIG (reference sequence). This CDR3 reads CAWSGGNTIYF. The DNA for the CDR3 is TGTGCCTGGAGTGGGGGAAACACCATATATTTT. The variable domain in full, completed from reference TRBV30 and TRBJ1-3, reads SQTIHQWPATLVQPVGSPLSLECTVEGTSNPNLYWYRQAAGRGLQLLFYSVGIGQISSEVPQNLSASRPQDRQFILSSKKLLLSDSGFYLCAWSGGNTIYFGEGSWLTVV.

The chain is built from TRBV30 and TRBJ1-3; weak D call: TRBD1 (6 bases). The germline CDR1 and CDR2 sequences are GTSNPN and SVGIG (reference sequence). The V gene lost 8 bases and the J gene lost 0 bases, with 14 bases spanning the gap. CDR3 length: 14 residues. CDR3 residues: CAHGGPSSGNTIYF. In nucleotides, the CDR3 is TGTGCCCATGGGGGGCCCTCCTCTGGAAACACCATATATTTT.

The chain links TRBV3-1 (or the pseudogene TRBV3-2) to TRBJ2-7; tentatively, D is TRBD1 (5 bases). This CDR3 comprises 17 residues. V dropped 3 bases and J dropped 4 bases, with 22 bases sitting between them. Germline CDR1 and CDR2: LGHDT and YNNKEL (reference sequence). The CDR3: CASSQLPPGQGKYEQYF. CDR3 coding DNA: TGTGCCAGCAGCCAGCTCCCCCCCGGCCAGGGAAAATACGAGCAGTACTTC.

CDR3 DNA: TGTGCCAGCAGTTTGGGGGCAGGGTCTAACTATGGCTACACCTTC. It translates to CASSLGAGSNYGYTF. The chain employs TRBV27 and TRBJ1-2, with D maybe TRBD1 (6 bases). The CDR3 runs to 15 residues. V was clipped by 3 bases and J by 0 bases, with 11 bases between them. From germline, CDR1 is MNHEY and CDR2 SMNVEV (reference sequence).